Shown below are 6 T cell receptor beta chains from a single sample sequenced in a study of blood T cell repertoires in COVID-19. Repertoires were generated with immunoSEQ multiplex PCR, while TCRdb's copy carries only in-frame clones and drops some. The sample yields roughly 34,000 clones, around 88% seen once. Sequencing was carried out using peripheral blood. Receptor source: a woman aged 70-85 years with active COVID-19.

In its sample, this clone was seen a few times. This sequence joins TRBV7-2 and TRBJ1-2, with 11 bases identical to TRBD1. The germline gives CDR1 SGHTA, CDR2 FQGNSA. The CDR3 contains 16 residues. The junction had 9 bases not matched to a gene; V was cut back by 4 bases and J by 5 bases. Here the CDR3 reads CASSSKSGQGGYGYTF. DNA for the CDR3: TGTGCCAGCAGCTCAAAATCGGGACAGGGGGGTTATGGCTACACCTTC.

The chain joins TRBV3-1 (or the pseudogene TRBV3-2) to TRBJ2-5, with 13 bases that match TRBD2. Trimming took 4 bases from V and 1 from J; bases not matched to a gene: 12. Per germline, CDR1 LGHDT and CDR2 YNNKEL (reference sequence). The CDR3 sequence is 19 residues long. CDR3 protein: CASSLQTKGLAGLQETQYF. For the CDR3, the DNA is TGTGCCAGCAGCCTCCAAACCAAGGGACTAGCGGGGCTCCAAGAGACCCAGTACTTC.

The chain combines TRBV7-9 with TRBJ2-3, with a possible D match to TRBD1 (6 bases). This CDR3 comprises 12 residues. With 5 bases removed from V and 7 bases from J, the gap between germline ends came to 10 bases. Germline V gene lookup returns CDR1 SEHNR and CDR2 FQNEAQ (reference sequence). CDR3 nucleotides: TGTGCCAGCAGCCAACAGGGAAATACGCAGTATTTT. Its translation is CASSQQGNTQYF.

CDR3 loop: CASSLLAGADNEQFF. CDR3 sequence (DNA): TGTGCCAGCAGCCTCCTAGCGGGGGCCGACAATGAGCAGTTCTTC. V is TRBV3-1 (or the pseudogene TRBV3-2) and J is TRBJ2-1; 10 bases are a match to TRBD2. Germline V CDR1 and CDR2: LGHDT, YNNKEL (reference sequence). J was trimmed by 5 bases and V by 4 bases; bases with no gene match: 5. The CDR3 loop spans 15 amino acids.

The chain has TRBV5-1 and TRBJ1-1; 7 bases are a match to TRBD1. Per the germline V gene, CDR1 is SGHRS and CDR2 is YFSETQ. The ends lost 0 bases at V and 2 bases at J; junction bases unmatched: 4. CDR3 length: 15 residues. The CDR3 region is CASSLGGTDNTEAFF. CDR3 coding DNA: TGCGCCAGCAGCTTGGGAGGGACAGATAACACTGAAGCTTTCTTT.

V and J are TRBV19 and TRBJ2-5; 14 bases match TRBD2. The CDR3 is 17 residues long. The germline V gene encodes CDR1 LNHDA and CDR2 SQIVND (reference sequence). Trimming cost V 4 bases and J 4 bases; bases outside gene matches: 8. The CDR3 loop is CASSTGTSGGRGETQYF. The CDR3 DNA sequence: TGTGCCAGTAGTACCGGGACTAGCGGGGGCCGGGGAGAGACCCAGTACTTC.